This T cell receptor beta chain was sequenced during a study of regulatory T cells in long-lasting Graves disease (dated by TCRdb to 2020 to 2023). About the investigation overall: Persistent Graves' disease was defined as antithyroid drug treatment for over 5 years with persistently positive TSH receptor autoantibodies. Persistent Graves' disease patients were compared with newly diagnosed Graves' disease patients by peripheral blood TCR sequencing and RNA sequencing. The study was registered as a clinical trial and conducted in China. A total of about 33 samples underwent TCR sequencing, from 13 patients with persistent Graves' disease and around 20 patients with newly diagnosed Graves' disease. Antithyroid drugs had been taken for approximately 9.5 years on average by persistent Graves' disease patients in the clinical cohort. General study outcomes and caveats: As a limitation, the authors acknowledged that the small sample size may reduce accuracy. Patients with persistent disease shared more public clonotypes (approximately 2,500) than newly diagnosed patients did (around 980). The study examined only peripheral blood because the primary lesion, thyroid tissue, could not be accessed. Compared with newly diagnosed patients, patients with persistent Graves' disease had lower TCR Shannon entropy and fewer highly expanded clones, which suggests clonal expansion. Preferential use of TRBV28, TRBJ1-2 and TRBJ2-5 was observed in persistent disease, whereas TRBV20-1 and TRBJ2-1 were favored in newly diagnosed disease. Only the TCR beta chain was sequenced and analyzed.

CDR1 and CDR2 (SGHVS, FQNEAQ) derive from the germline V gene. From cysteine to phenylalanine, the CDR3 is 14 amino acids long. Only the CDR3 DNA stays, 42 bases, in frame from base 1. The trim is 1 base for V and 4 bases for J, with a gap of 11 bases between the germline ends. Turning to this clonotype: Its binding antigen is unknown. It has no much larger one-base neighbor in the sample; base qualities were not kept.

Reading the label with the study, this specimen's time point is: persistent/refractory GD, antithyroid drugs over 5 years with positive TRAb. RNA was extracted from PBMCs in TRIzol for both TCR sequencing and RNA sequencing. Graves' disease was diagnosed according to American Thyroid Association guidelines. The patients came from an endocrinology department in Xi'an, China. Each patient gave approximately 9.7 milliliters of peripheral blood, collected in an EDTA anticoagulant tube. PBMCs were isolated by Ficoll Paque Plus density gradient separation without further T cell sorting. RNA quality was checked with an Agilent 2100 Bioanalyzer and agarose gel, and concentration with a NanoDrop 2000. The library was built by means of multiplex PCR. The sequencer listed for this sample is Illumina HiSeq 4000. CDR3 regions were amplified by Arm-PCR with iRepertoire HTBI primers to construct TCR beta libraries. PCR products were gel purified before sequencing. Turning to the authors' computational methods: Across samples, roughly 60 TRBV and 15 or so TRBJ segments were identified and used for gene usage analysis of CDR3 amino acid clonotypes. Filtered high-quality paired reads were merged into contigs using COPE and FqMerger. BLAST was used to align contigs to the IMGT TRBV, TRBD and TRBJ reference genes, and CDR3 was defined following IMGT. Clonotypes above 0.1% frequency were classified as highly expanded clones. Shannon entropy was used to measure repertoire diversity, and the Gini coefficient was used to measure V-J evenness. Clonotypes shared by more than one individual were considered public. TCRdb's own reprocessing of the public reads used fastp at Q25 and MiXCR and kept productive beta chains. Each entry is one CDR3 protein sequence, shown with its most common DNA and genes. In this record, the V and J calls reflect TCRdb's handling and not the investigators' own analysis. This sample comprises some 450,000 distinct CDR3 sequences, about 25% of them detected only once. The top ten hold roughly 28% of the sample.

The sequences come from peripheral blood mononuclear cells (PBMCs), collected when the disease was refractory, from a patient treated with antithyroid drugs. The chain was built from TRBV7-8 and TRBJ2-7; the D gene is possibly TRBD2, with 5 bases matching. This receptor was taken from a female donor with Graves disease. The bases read TGTGCCAGCAGCTTAGGTCGGGATCAGTACGAGCAGTACTTC. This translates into CASSLGRDQYEQYF.